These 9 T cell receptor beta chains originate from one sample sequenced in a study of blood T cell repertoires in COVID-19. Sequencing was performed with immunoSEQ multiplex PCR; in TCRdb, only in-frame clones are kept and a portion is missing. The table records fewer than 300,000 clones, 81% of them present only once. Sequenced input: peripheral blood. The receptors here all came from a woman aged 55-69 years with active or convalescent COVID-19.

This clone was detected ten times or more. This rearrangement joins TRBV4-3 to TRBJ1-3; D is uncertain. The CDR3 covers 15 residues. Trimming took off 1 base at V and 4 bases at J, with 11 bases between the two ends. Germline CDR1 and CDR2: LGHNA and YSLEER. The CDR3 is CASSQVATPGNTIYF. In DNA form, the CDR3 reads TGCGCCAGCAGCCAAGTAGCGACACCCGGAAACACCATATATTTT.

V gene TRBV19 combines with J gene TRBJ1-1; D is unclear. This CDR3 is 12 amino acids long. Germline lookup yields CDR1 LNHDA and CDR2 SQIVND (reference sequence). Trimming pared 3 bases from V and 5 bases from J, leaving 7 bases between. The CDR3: CASSIGRTEAFF. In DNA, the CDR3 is TGTGCCAGTAGTATCGGGAGGACTGAAGCTTTCTTT. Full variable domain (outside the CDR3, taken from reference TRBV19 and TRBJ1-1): DGGITQSPKYLFRKEGQNVTLSCEQNLNHDAMYWYRQDPGQGLRLIYYSQIVNDFQKGDIAEGYSVSREKKESFPLTVTSAQKNPTAFYLCASSIGRTEAFFGQGTRLTVV.

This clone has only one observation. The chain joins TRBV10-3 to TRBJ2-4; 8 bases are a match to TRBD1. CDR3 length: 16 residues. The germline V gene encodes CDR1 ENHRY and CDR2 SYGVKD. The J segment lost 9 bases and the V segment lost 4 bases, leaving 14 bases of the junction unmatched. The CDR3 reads CAISGAFQGAQGIQYF. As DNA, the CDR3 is TGTGCCATCAGTGGGGCCTTCCAGGGGGCGCAGGGCATTCAGTACTTC.

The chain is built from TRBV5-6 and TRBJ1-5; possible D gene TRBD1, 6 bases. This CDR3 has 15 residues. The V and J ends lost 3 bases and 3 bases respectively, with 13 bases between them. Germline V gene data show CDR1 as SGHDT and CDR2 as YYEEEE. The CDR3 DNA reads TGTGCCAGCAGCTCCCAAACAGGGAACAATCAGCCCCAGCATTTT. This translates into CASSSQTGNNQPQHF.

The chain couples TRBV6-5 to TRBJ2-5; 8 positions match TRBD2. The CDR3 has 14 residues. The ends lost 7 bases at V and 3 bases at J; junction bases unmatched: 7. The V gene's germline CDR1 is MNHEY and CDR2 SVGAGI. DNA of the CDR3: TGTGCCAGCAAATCCCTCGGGGGGGAAGAGACCCAGTACTTC. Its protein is CASKSLGGEETQYF.

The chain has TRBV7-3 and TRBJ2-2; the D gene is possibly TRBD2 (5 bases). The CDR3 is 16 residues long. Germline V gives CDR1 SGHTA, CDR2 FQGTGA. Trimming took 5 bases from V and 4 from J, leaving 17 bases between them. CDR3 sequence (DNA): TGTGCCAGCAGCCCTAGCACCCGACTAACCACCGGGGAGCTGTTTTTT. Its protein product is CASSPSTRLTTGELFF.

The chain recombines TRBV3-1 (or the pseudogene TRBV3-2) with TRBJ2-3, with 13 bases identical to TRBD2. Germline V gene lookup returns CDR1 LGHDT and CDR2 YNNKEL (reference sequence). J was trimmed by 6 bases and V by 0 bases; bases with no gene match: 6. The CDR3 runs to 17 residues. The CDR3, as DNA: TGTGCCAGCAGCCAAGATCGGGGACTAGCGGGGAGGGATACGCAGTATTTT. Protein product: CASSQDRGLAGRDTQYF.

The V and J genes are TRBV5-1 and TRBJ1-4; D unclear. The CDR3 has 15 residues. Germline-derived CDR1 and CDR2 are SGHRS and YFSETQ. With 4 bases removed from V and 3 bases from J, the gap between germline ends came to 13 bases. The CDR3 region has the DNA TGCGCCAGCAGCCCCAGCGGCAGCCCTAATGAAAAACTGTTTTTT. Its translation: CASSPSGSPNEKLFF.

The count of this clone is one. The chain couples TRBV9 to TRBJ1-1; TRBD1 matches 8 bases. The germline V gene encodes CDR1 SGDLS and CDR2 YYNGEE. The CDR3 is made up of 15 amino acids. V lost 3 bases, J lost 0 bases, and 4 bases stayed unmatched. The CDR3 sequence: CASSGQGPMNTEAFF. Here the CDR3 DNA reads TGTGCCAGCAGCGGACAGGGGCCCATGAACACTGAAGCTTTCTTT.